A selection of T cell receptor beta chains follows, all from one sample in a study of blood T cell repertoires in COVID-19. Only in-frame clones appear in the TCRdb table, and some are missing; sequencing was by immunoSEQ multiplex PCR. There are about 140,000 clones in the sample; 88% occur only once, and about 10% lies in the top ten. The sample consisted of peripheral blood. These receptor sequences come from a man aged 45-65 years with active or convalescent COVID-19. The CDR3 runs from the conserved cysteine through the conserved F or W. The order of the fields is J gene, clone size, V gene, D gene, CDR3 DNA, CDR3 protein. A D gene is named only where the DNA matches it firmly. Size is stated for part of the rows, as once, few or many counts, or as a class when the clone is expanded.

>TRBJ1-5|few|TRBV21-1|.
TGTGCCAGCAGCAAAGGGAGCGGGACAGGGGACAATCAGCCCCAGCATTTT
CASSKGSGTGDNQPQHF
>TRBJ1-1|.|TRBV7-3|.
TGTGCCAGCAGCCAACAGGGATCTATCACTGAAGCTTTCTTT
CASSQQGSITEAFF
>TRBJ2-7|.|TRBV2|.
TGTGCCAGCAATGAACAGGGATTCTACGAGCAGTACTTC
CASNEQGFYEQYF
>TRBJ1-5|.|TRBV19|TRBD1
TGTGCCAGTAGTACGACAGGGAGATGGGATCAGCCCCAGCATTTT
CASSTTGRWDQPQHF
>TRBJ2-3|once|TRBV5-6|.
TGTGCCAGCAGCCCACCTCTACCCACAGATACGCAGTATTTT
CASSPPLPTDTQYF
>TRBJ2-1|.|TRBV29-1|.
TGCAGCGTTGGAGGACTGAGCCCTAATGAGCAGTTCTTC
CSVGGLSPNEQFF
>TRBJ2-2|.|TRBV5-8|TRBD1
TGTGCCAGCAGCGAGGACAGGGGGACCGGGGAGCTGTTTTTT
CASSEDRGTGELFF
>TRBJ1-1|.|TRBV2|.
TGTGCCAGCAGTGGCGGGGGCACTGAAGCTTTCTTT
CASSGGGTEAFF
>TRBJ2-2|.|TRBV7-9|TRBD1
TGTGCCAGCAGCCACCGGGACAGGGGGCTAGTTGGCACCGGGGAGCTGTTTTTT
CASSHRDRGLVGTGELFF
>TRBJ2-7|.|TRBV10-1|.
TGCGCCAGCAGTGACTCGGGGCAGGGGGGCTACGAGCAGTACTTC
CASSDSGQGGYEQYF
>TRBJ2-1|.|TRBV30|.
TGTGCCTGGAGTGATCAGGGCAACTACAATGAGCAGTTCTTC
CAWSDQGNYNEQFF
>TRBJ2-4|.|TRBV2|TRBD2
TGTGCCAGCCGGGTTAGCGGGAGGGCGTCAAACATTCAGTACTTC
CASRVSGRASNIQYF
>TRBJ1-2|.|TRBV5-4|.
TGTGCCAGCAAGGCAGGGCCAGAAGATGGCTACACCTTC
CASKAGPEDGYTF
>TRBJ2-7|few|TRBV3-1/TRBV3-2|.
TGTGCCAGCAGCCAAGATCAATCCCCTAGTCCCTACGAGCAGTACTTC
CASSQDQSPSPYEQYF
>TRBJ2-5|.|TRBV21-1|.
TGTGCCAGCAGCAAATATGAGGGAGAGTCCCAAGAGACCCAGTACTTC
CASSKYEGESQETQYF
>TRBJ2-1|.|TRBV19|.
TGTGCCAGTAGTATCTCGGAGGTCGATGAGCAGTTCTTC
CASSISEVDEQFF
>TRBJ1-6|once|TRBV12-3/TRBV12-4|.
TGTGCCAGCAGTTTACTCGGTCCACCCCTCCACTTT
CASSLLGPPLHF
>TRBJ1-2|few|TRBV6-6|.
TGTGCCAGCACGGGGGACTATGGCTACACCTTC
CASTGDYGYTF